This T cell receptor (beta chain) comes out of a study of glioma-infiltrating T cells after dendritic cell vaccination. Study details: Autologous tumor lysate-pulsed dendritic cell vaccination was given between the early 2000s and the early 2010s. Study-wide results and limits: No direct clonality-survival link was found; a diverse polyclonal response may matter.

This CDR3 comprises 16 residues. Germline CDR1 SNHLY, CDR2 FYNNEI. Trimming removed 6 bases from V and 5 bases from J, with 17 bases in between. Measured with immunoSEQ multiplex PCR; TCRdb has only the in-frame clones, and not every one. The sample consists of just under 100,000 clones, 65% to 85% of them appearing once. Time point of the sample: after dendritic cell vaccination, including at tumor progression/relapse. As for this clone: No antigen is known for it.

The chain has TRBV2 and TRBJ1-6; D unclear. Sequenced here: blood, sampled after dendritic cell vaccination. The clonotype originates from a human donor with glioblastoma. CDR3 DNA sequence: TGTGCCAGCAGGCCCAATTCAGGAGGAAATAATTCACCCCTCCACTTT. This sequence encodes CASRPNSGGNNSPLHF.